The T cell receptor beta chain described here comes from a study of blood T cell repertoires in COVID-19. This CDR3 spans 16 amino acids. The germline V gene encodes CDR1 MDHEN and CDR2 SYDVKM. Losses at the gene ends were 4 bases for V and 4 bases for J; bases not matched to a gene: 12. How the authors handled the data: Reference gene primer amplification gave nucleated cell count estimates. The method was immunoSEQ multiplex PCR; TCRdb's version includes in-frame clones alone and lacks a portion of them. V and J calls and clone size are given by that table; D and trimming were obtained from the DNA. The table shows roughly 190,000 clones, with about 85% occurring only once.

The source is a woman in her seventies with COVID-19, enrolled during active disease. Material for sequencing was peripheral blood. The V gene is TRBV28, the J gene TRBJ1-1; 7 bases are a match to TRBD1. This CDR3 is CASSSLRQGFSTEAFF. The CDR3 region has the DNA TGTGCCAGCAGTTCCCTCCGACAGGGTTTCAGCACTGAAGCTTTCTTT.